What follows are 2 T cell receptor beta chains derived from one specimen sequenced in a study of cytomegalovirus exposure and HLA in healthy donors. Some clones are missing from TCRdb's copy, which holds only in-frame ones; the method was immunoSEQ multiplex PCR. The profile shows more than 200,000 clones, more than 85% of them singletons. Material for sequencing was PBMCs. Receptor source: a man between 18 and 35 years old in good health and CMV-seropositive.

The CDR3 reads CASSETSSWSDTQYF. The CDR3, as DNA: TGTGCCAGCAGCGAGACTAGTTCGTGGTCAGATACGCAGTATTTT. The chain couples TRBV9 to TRBJ2-3; a weak D match, TRBD2 (6 bases). CDR1 and CDR2 (germline): SGDLS, YYNGEE. Between the trimmed V and J ends, which lost 3 bases and 4 bases, there was a span of 15 bases. The CDR3 extends over 15 amino acids.

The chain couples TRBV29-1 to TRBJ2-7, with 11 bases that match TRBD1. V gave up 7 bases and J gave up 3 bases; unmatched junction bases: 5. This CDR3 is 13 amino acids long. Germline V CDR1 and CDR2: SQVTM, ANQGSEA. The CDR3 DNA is TGCAGCGCGGGACAGGGGGAACACTACGAGCAGTACTTC. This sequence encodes CSAGQGEHYEQYF.